These 19 T cell receptor beta chains share one sample of origin, sequenced in a study of T cell repertoires in cytomegalovirus infection. Via MiXCR, TCRdb re-called the reads, giving one row per CDR3 protein. The sample records 310,000 or so distinct CDR3 sequences, 15% to 20% being singletons. The specimen sequenced was PBMCs. The receptors derive from a human donor in good health (CMV status not recorded). Some clones in this sample may be carry-over from other donors' samples.

This chain connects TRBV12-3 or TRBV12-4 to TRBJ1-5; 7 positions agree with TRBD1. This CDR3 is 14 amino acids long. With V trimmed by 6 bases and J by 7 bases, 9 bases remained unmatched. CDR3 amino acids: CASSRTGSTQPQHF. The CDR3, as DNA: TGTGCCAGCAGCCGGACAGGTTCCACACAGCCCCAGCATTTT.

This clonotype was seen a handful of times. The rearrangement joins TRBV28 to TRBJ2-5; D remains unclear. This CDR3 contains 14 residues. Trimming removed 5 bases at V and 2 bases at J, with 12 bases between. Germline assignment: CDR1 MDHEN and CDR2 SYDVKM. CDR3 region: CASSPPNRQETQYF. CDR3 in DNA: TGTGCCAGCAGTCCCCCGAACAGACAAGAGACCCAGTACTTC.

Only a few counts were recorded for this clonotype. The gene calls are TRBV28 and TRBJ2-5; D remains ambiguous. Trimming took off 3 bases at V and 5 bases at J, with 7 bases between the two ends. Germline CDR1 and CDR2: MDHEN and SYDVKM. This CDR3 comprises 12 residues. CDR3 DNA sequence: TGTGCCAGCAGTTTCAAGCCGGAGACCCAGTACTTC. Translation: CASSFKPETQYF.

This chain links TRBV7-9 with TRBJ2-1; 7 bases map to TRBD1. Germline V gene data show CDR1 as SEHNR and CDR2 as FQNEAQ (reference sequence). This CDR3 region has 15 residues. J lost 6 bases, V lost 7 bases, and 12 bases had no gene match. Written as DNA, the CDR3 is TGTGCCAGCACCTCTAACGACAGGGCCGGCAATGAGCAGTTCTTC. Translated, it gives CASTSNDRAGNEQFF. The entire variable domain, with the rest obtained from reference TRBV7-9 and TRBJ2-1, is as follows: DTGVSQNPRHKITKRGQNVTFRCDPISEHNRLYWYRQTLGQGPEFLTYFQNEAQLEKSRLLSDRFSAERPKGSFSTLEIQRTEQGDSAMYLCASTSNDRAGNEQFFGPGTRLTVL.

Ten or more counts support this clonotype. The V call is TRBV12-3 or TRBV12-4, the J call TRBJ2-3, with 12 bases that match TRBD2. J lost 2 bases, V lost 4 bases, and 4 bases had no gene match. CDR3 length equals 16 residues. This CDR3 reads CASSSRTSGVTDTQYF. For the CDR3, the DNA is TGTGCCAGCAGTTCCCGGACTAGCGGGGTCACAGATACGCAGTATTTT.

This clonotype has at least ten counts. The CDR3 bases are TGTGCCAGCGGTCGAGGTAGAGAGACCCAGTACTTC. It encodes CASGRGRETQYF. The chain carries TRBV6-2 or TRBV6-3 and TRBJ2-5; D remains ambiguous. CDR3 length equals 12 residues. Germline loops: CDR1 MNHEY, CDR2 SVGEGT. Trimming pared 8 bases from V and 4 bases from J, leaving 11 bases between.

This clonotype occurred a few times. J is TRBJ2-5 and V is TRBV2; no reliable D call. Germline V gives CDR1 SNHLY, CDR2 FYNNEI. V was pared by 4 bases and J by 1 base, with 10 bases between. The CDR3 runs 14 residues. The CDR3 here is CASSGVTLQETQYF. The CDR3 nucleotides are TGTGCCAGCAGTGGTGTGACCCTCCAAGAGACCCAGTACTTC.

This clonotype has a handful of counts. CDR3 sequence reads: CASSEGVSGETQYF. Here the CDR3 DNA reads TGTGCCAGCAGTGAAGGAGTTAGCGGAGAGACCCAGTACTTC. J is TRBJ2-5 and V is TRBV2; TRBD2 might be the D (6 bases). Trimming cost V 1 base and J 4 bases, with 10 bases left between them. Germline V lookup: CDR1 SNHLY, CDR2 FYNNEI. The CDR3 sequence is 14 residues long.

This clonotype has ten or more counts. The rearrangement uses TRBV5-1 and TRBJ1-6, with 7 bases lining up with TRBD1. The CDR3 consists of 16 residues. Unmatched junction bases numbered 7, after V lost 0 bases and J lost 7 bases. In germline, CDR1 is SGHRS, CDR2 YFSETQ. CDR3 bases: TGCGCCAGCAGCTTGGAAATACAGGGGAACAATTCACCCCTCCACTTT. It is translated as CASSLEIQGNNSPLHF.

This clonotype was counted many times. This chain joins TRBV6-1 and TRBJ1-2, with 7 bases fitting TRBD1. CDR3 length: 14 amino acids. Looked up from germline, CDR1 is MNHNS and CDR2 is SASEGT. The V and J ends lost 11 bases and 3 bases, in that order; junction bases with no gene match: 12. The CDR3, as DNA: TGTGCCGGGTCGAGATCCGGGACAGACTATGGCTACACCTTC. The encoded protein is CAGSRSGTDYGYTF.

This clonotype has at least ten counts. This chain links TRBV7-2 with TRBJ2-5; possibly TRBD1 or TRBD2 for D (5 bases each). V shed 10 bases and J shed 5 bases, with 17 bases lying between them. The CDR3 sequence is 13 residues long. Germline CDR1 and CDR2: SGHTA and FQGNSA. CDR3 sequence: CATRRDPRETQYF. The CDR3 coding sequence is TGTGCCACCCGAAGGGACCCCCGGGAGACCCAGTACTTC.

This clonotype was observed many times. V usage is TRBV4-2 and J usage is TRBJ1-1; tentatively, D is TRBD1 (5 bases). The length of the CDR3 is 15 residues. With 3 bases removed from V and 5 bases from J, the gap between germline ends came to 16 bases. Germline CDR1 reads LGHNA; CDR2 reads YNFKEQ. This chain's CDR3 is CASSQMGEASTEAFF. The CDR3 nucleotides are TGTGCCAGCAGCCAGATGGGGGAGGCCTCGACTGAAGCTTTCTTT.

This clonotype was counted a few times. This chain uses TRBV7-3 with TRBJ2-2, with 7 bases matching TRBD1. Per germline, CDR1 SGHTA and CDR2 FQGTGA. V lost 8 bases and J lost 4; bases outside the gene matches: 13. CDR3 size: 16 residues. CDR3 loop: CASPRGGALGTGELFF. CDR3 DNA: TGTGCCAGCCCCCGAGGGGGCGCTTTAGGCACCGGGGAGCTGTTTTTT.

This clonotype has a count of ten or more. The chain couples TRBV7-2 to TRBJ1-5; unclear D gene. CDR1 and CDR2 from the germline V gene are SGHTA and FQGNSA. The ends were cut back, 5 bases at V and 7 bases at J, with 12 bases in the middle. The length of the CDR3 is 13 residues. CDR3 nucleotide sequence: TGTGCCAGCAGCCCACGTTTGGGGCAGCCCCAGCATTTT. It codes for CASSPRLGQPQHF. Complete variable domain (other parts from reference TRBV7-2 and TRBJ1-5): GAGVSQSPSNKVTEKGKDVELRCDPISGHTALYWYRQSLGQGLEFLIYFQGNSAPDKSGLPSDRFSAERTGGSVSTLTIQRTQQEDSAVYLCASSPRLGQPQHFGDGTRLSIL.

V usage is TRBV12-3 or TRBV12-4 and J usage is TRBJ1-1; the D gene is possibly TRBD1 (5 bases). Trimming removed 5 bases at V and 8 bases at J, with 9 bases between. The CDR3 is 11 amino acids. CDR3 in amino acids: CASSRGVEAFF. As DNA, the CDR3 is TGTGCCAGCAGTAGAGGGGTAGAAGCTTTCTTT.

This chain links TRBV10-3 with TRBJ1-2; no clear D. CDR3 size: 14 residues. Looked up from germline, CDR1 is ENHRY and CDR2 is SYGVKD. Deletions cut 3 bases from V and 4 bases from J, with 12 bases between. The CDR3 sequence: CAISDGQALYGYTF. The CDR3 coding sequence is TGTGCCATCAGTGATGGGCAGGCCCTCTATGGCTACACCTTC.

This clonotype was picked up one time. A read error is possible here, since a much larger clone lies one base away. This chain links TRBV7-2 with TRBJ2-5; D uncertain. The V end lost 8 bases, the J end lost 4 bases, and 14 bases lay between the germline ends. CDR1 is SGHTA and CDR2 is FQGNSA in the germline V gene. This CDR3 is built from 13 residues. CDR3 protein: CASGPGGVETQYF. The CDR3 region has the DNA TGTGCCAGCGGCCCCGGTGGCGTAGAGACCCAGTACTTC.

A few counts support this clonotype. The genes are TRBV20-1 and TRBJ2-3; 10 positions match TRBD2. Per germline, CDR1 DFQATT and CDR2 SNEGSKA (reference sequence). This CDR3 is 16 amino acids long. V gave up 3 bases and J gave up 2 bases; unmatched junction bases: 8. CDR3 sequence reads: CSASGASGGLTDTQYF. For the CDR3, the DNA is TGCAGTGCTAGTGGGGCTAGCGGGGGACTCACAGATACGCAGTATTTT.

This clonotype showed up just a few times. Germline and junction disagree at one end, which may indicate a read error. V and J are TRBV28 and TRBJ1-6, with D perhaps TRBD1 (5 bases). CDR3 length equals 11 residues. Germline assignment: CDR1 MDHEN and CDR2 SYDVKM. The CDR3 loop reads CASSLEGRLSF. The CDR3 DNA sequence: TGTGCCAGCAGTTTAGAGGGGAGACTTTCGTTT.